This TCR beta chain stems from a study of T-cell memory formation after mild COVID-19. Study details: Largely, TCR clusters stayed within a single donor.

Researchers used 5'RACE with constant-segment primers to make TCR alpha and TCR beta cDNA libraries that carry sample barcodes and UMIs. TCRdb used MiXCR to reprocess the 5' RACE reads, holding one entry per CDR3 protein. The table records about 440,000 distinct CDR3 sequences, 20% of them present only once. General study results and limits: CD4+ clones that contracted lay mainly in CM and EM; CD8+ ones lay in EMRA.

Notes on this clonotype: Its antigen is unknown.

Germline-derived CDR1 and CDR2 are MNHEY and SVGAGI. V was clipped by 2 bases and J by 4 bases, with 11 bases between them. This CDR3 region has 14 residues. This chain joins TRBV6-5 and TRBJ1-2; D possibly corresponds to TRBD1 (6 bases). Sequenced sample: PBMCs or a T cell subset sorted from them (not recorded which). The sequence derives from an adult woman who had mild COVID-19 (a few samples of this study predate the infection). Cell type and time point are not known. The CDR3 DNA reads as TGTGCCAGCAGTTACGGTTCCAGGGGCTATGGCTACACCTTC. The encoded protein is CASSYGSRGYGYTF.